These 17 T cell receptor beta chains originate from one sample sequenced in a study of blood T cell repertoires in COVID-19. Measured with immunoSEQ multiplex PCR; TCRdb has only the in-frame clones, and not every one. Of 350,000 to 400,000 clones in the sample, roughly 86% were seen once. Sequenced input: PBMCs or T cells enriched from blood (not recorded which). These receptors were taken from a man aged 35-49 years in a cohort exposed to, infected with or recovered from COVID-19 (not recorded which).

The J gene is TRBJ2-3, the V gene TRBV7-3; 8 nucleotides align to TRBD2. Germline CDR1 is SGHTA and CDR2 is FQGTGA. V shed 6 bases and J 6 bases; nucleotides not matched to a gene: 5. This CDR3 is built from 13 residues. CDR3 amino acids: CASSIQREDTQYF. CDR3 DNA sequence: TGTGCCAGCAGTATTCAGCGGGAGGATACGCAGTATTTT.

The chain uses TRBV6-5 and TRBJ2-2; 8 nucleotides line up with TRBD2. Per germline, CDR1 MNHEY and CDR2 SVGAGI. Germline trimming cut 4 bases from V and 3 bases from J; bases unmatched to any gene: 7. The CDR3 is 16 amino acids. The CDR3 region has the DNA TGTGCCAGCAGTTCCCACGGAGCGGGAGACACCGGGGAGCTGTTTTTT. Protein product: CASSSHGAGDTGELFF.

The chain links TRBV28 to TRBJ2-7; 7 bases agree with TRBD2. V lost 5 bases, J lost 2 bases, and 12 bases stayed unmatched. This CDR3 spans 16 amino acids. Germline V lookup: CDR1 MDHEN, CDR2 SYDVKM. CDR3 coding DNA: TGTGCCAGCAGTCCCTCGGTGACTAGCAGAACCTACGAGCAGTACTTC. This gives the protein CASSPSVTSRTYEQYF. Combining the CDR3 with reference TRBV28 and TRBJ2-7 gives the whole variable domain DVKVTQSSRYLVKRTGEKVFLECVQDMDHENMFWYRQDPGLGLRLIYFSYDVKMKEKGDIPEGYSVSREKKERFSLILESASTNQTSMYLCASSPSVTSRTYEQYFGPGTRLTVT.

The chain uses TRBV20-1 and TRBJ1-5; weak D call: TRBD1 (5 bases). The CDR3 runs to 15 residues. Germline V CDR1 and CDR2: DFQATT, SNEGSKA (reference sequence). With 3 bases removed from V and 4 bases from J, the gap between germline ends came to 16 bases. CDR3 protein: CSASGGGAVNQPQHF. As DNA, the CDR3 is TGCAGTGCTAGTGGCGGGGGAGCGGTGAATCAGCCCCAGCATTTT.

The rearrangement links TRBV7-7 to TRBJ2-1; D possibly corresponds to TRBD2 (5 bases). V was clipped by 5 bases and J by 4 bases, with 15 bases between them. Germline values: CDR1 SSHAT, CDR2 FNYEAQ (reference sequence). The CDR3 is 15 amino acids. CDR3 bases: TGTGCCAGCAGCCCGACTACTACGAGGTACAATGAGCAGTTCTTC. The encoded protein is CASSPTTTRYNEQFF.

V gene TRBV5-1 combines with J gene TRBJ2-1; 10 bases fit TRBD2. The CDR3 runs 15 residues. V shed 0 bases, J shed 9 bases, and the junction held 6 bases outside the gene matches. CDR1 is SGHRS, CDR2 YFSETQ, per germline. Here the CDR3 DNA reads TGCGCCAGCAGCTTGGGAGCGGGAGGGCTGAGTGAGCAGTTCTTC. Amino acids: CASSLGAGGLSEQFF.

The J gene is TRBJ2-5, the V gene TRBV4-1, with TRBD2 as a possible D gene (5 bases). The germline CDR1 and CDR2 sequences are MGHRA and YSYEKL. With 4 bases removed from V and 5 bases from J, the gap between germline ends came to 17 bases. The length of the CDR3 is 15 residues. CDR3 residues: CASSPQWSGRETQYF. CDR3 bases: TGCGCCAGCAGCCCCCAGTGGAGCGGCCGGGAGACCCAGTACTTC.

The genes are TRBV28 and TRBJ1-2; TRBD1 agrees at 7 bases. Germline CDR1 MDHEN, CDR2 SYDVKM. The CDR3 runs to 15 residues. V shed 2 bases, J shed 8 bases, and the junction held 11 bases outside the gene matches. CDR3 DNA: TGTGCCAGCAGTTTAAGTCTGACAGGGACCCTGGGCTACACCTTC. Its translation is CASSLSLTGTLGYTF.

The CDR3 here is CASSLGSGRDTDTQYF. As DNA, the CDR3 is TGTGCCAGCAGCTTGGGTAGCGGGAGGGACACAGATACGCAGTATTTT. The chain combines TRBV5-4 with TRBJ2-3, with 11 bases that match TRBD2. The junction had 2 bases not matched to a gene; V was cut back by 0 bases and J by 2 bases. Looked up from germline, CDR1 is SGHNT and CDR2 is YYREEE (reference sequence). The CDR3 loop spans 16 amino acids.

This chain uses TRBV4-1 with TRBJ1-5; TRBD1 aligns across 7 bases. This CDR3 contains 19 residues. Germline V gene data show CDR1 as MGHRA and CDR2 as YSYEKL. J was trimmed by 2 bases and V by 0 bases; bases with no gene match: 13. For the CDR3, the DNA is TGCGCCAGCAGCCAAGATTTACGGACAGGAATGATAGGCAATCAGCCCCAGCATTTT. Its translation: CASSQDLRTGMIGNQPQHF.

The chain recombines TRBV6-6 with TRBJ2-7; TRBD2 aligns across 8 bases. There are 13 residues in the CDR3. Germline V gene lookup returns CDR1 MNHNY and CDR2 SVGAGI (reference sequence). The junction had 3 bases not matched to a gene; V was cut back by 6 bases and J by 2 bases. The CDR3 protein is CASRREVPYEQYF. For the CDR3, the DNA is TGTGCCAGCAGGCGGGAGGTTCCCTACGAGCAGTACTTC.

CDR3 loop: CSASGASGYTDTQYF. The CDR3 bases are TGCAGTGCTAGTGGGGCTAGCGGATACACAGATACGCAGTATTTT. The chain combines TRBV20-1 with TRBJ2-3; 7 bases align to TRBD2. Germline CDR1 DFQATT, CDR2 SNEGSKA (reference sequence). The CDR3 contains 15 residues. V was clipped by 3 bases and J by 2 bases; unmatched bases: 8.

This clone was recorded at least ten times. V usage is TRBV11-2 and J usage is TRBJ2-7; 11 nucleotides agree with TRBD2. The CDR3 has 19 amino acids. CDR1 and CDR2 (germline): SGHAT, FQNNGV. Trimming removed 5 bases from V and 3 bases from J; junction bases left unmatched: 18. The CDR3 region is CASSPSGTALAGGLYEQYF. The CDR3 DNA reads as TGTGCCAGCAGCCCCTCCGGGACAGCTCTAGCGGGAGGACTCTACGAGCAGTACTTC.

The chain employs TRBV4-2 and TRBJ1-1, with a tentative D call TRBD1 (6 bases). The germline V and J ends were trimmed by 1 base and 10 bases, with 16 bases remaining between them. CDR1 and CDR2 (germline): LGHNA, YNFKEQ. There are 14 residues in the CDR3. CDR3 residues: CASSQATGSGLAFF. The CDR3 coding sequence is TGTGCCAGCAGCCAAGCCACAGGGAGCGGTTTAGCTTTCTTT.

The chain is built from TRBV11-2 and TRBJ1-4; 12 positions agree with TRBD1. This CDR3 region has 17 residues. V dropped 5 bases and J dropped 0; count of bases not matched to a gene: 4. Germline CDR1 reads SGHAT; CDR2 reads FQNNGV. CDR3 nucleotides: TGTGCCAGCAGCCGGGGACAGGGGGCCTCAACTAATGAAAAACTGTTTTTT. Translating gives CASSRGQGASTNEKLFF.

This clone has a handful of counts. The gene calls are TRBV5-1 and TRBJ1-6; TRBD1 matches at 8 bases. With 0 bases clipped from V and 9 bases from J, the junction kept 8 bases outside the gene matches. This CDR3 is built from 16 residues. The germline CDR1 and CDR2 sequences are SGHRS and YFSETQ. CDR3 in DNA: TGCGCCAGCAGCTTGGCCGGACAGGGAGGAAGTTCACCCCTCCACTTT. As protein: CASSLAGQGGSSPLHF. Looking up the rest from reference TRBV5-1 and TRBJ1-6 gives the full variable domain: KAGVTQTPRYLIKTRGQQVTLSCSPISGHRSVSWYQQTPGQGLQFLFEYFSETQRNKGNFPGRFSGRQFSNSRSEMNVSTLELGDSALYLCASSLAGQGGSSPLHFGNGTRLTVT.

The chain joins TRBV6-5 to TRBJ2-5; possibly TRBD1 for D (5 bases). The CDR3 contains 14 residues. The germline gives CDR1 MNHEY, CDR2 SVGAGI. V gave up 4 bases and J gave up 1 base, with 10 bases separating them. The CDR3 here is CASSLDRFQETQYF. In nucleotides, the CDR3 is TGTGCCAGCAGTTTAGACAGATTCCAAGAGACCCAGTACTTC.